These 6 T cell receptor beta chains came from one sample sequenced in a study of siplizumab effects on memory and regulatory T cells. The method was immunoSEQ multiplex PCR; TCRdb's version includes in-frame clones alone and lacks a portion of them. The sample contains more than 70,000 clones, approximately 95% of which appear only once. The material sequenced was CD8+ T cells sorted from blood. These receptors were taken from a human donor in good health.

CDR3 sequence: CASSQAVRGKETQYF. Written as DNA, the CDR3 is TGTGCCAGCAGCCAGGCGGTGAGGGGAAAAGAGACCCAGTACTTC. The gene calls are TRBV13 and TRBJ2-5; either TRBD1 or TRBD2 may fit D (5 bases each). Germline-derived CDR1 and CDR2 are PRHDT and FYEKMQ (reference sequence). Trimming removed 5 bases from V and 3 bases from J, with 16 bases in between. CDR3 size: 15 residues.

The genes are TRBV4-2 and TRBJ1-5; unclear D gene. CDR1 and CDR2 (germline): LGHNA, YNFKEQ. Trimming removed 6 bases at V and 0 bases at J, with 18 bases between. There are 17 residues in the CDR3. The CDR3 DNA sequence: TGTGCCAGCAGAATGACGGACTCCGCTTATAGCAATCAGCCCCAGCATTTT. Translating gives CASRMTDSAYSNQPQHF.

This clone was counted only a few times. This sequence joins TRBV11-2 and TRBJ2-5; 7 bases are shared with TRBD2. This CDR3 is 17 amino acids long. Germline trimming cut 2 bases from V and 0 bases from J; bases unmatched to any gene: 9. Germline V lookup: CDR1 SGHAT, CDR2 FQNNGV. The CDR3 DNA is TGTGCCAGCAGCTTAAGTTGGGCTAGCGGTTACCAAGAGACCCAGTACTTC. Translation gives CASSLSWASGYQETQYF.

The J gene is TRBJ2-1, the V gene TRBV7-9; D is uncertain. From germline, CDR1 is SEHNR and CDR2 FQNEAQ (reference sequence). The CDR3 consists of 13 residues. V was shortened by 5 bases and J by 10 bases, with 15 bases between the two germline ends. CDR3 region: CASSPSGMGEQFF. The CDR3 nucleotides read TGTGCCAGCAGCCCGAGTGGGATGGGGGAGCAGTTCTTC.

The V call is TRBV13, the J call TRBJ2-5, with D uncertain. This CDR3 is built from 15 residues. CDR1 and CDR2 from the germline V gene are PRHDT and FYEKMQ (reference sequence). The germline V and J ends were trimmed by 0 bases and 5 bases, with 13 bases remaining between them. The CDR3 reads CASSLGVLGGETQYF. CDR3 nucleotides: TGTGCCAGCAGCTTAGGAGTACTCGGTGGGGAGACCCAGTACTTC.

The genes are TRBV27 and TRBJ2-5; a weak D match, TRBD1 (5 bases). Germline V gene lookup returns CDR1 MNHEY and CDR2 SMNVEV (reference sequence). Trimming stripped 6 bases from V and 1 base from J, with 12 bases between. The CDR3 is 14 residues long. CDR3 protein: CASSSRQTQETQYF. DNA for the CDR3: TGTGCCAGCAGCTCACGACAGACCCAAGAGACCCAGTACTTC.